This TCR beta chain was identified during a study of cytomegalovirus exposure and HLA in healthy donors. Primers for the PCR totalled 60 Vbeta and 13 Jbeta. Repertoires were generated with immunoSEQ multiplex PCR, while TCRdb's copy carries only in-frame clones and drops some. This table has some 150,000 clones, about 80% appearing once. On this clone itself: Its antigen is still unknown. The sample holds other DNA sequences that translate to the same CDR3.

Germline CDR1 reads SGHTA; CDR2 reads FQGNSA. The trim removed 5 bases at V and 4 bases at J, leaving 10 bases unmatched. The CDR3 runs 16 residues. General observations from the study: Data from an earlier analysis indicated that most TCR beta V segments were productive either about 87% or about 30% of the time.

This TCR came from a woman aged 50 to 60 in good health and CMV-seronegative. Input material: PBMCs. The V gene is TRBV7-2, the J gene TRBJ2-2; the match to TRBD2 covers 7 bases. The CDR3 DNA is TGTGCCAGCAGCCCAATGGGACTAATTGGCACCGGGGAGCTGTTTTTT. Translation: CASSPMGLIGTGELFF.